This T cell receptor beta chain was sequenced for a study of blood T cells in healthy people across ages. Study conclusions and caveats: With age, beta diversity per million T cells declined roughly linearly, significantly by 35 to 40.

The use of a sample-barcoded 5' primer and a J-beta primer mix characterized a second PCR of about 6 to 12 cycles. One entry per CDR3 protein, called by TCRdb with MiXCR from the 5' RACE reads. The sample has 850,000 to 1,100,000 distinct CDR3 sequences; under 40% are singletons. Germline V gene sequence: CDR1 SEHNR, CDR2 FQNEAQ (reference sequence). The CDR3 loop spans 13 amino acids. V lost 6 bases and J lost 8, with 13 bases in between. This clonotype was picked up a small number of times. Its antigen remains unidentified. V usage is TRBV7-9 and J usage is TRBJ1-4; D possibly corresponds to TRBD1 (6 bases). Sequenced input: blood. The receptor was derived from a man aged 18-30 years in good health. The CDR3 reads CASSRTGIEKLFF. In nucleotides, the CDR3 is TGTGCCAGCAGTCGTACAGGGATCGAAAAACTGTTTTTT.